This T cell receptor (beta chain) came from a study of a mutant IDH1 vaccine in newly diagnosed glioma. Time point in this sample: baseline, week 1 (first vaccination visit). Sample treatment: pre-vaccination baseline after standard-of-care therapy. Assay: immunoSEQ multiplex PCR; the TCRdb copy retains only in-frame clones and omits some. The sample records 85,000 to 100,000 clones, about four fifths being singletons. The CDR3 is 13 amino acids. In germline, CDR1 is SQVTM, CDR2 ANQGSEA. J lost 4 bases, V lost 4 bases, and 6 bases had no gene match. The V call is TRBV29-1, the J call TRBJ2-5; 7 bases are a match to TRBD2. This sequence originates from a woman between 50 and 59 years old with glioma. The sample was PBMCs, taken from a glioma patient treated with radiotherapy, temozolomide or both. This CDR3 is CSVARGGGETQYF. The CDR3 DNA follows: TGCAGCGTTGCTCGCGGGGGAGGAGAGACCCAGTACTTC.